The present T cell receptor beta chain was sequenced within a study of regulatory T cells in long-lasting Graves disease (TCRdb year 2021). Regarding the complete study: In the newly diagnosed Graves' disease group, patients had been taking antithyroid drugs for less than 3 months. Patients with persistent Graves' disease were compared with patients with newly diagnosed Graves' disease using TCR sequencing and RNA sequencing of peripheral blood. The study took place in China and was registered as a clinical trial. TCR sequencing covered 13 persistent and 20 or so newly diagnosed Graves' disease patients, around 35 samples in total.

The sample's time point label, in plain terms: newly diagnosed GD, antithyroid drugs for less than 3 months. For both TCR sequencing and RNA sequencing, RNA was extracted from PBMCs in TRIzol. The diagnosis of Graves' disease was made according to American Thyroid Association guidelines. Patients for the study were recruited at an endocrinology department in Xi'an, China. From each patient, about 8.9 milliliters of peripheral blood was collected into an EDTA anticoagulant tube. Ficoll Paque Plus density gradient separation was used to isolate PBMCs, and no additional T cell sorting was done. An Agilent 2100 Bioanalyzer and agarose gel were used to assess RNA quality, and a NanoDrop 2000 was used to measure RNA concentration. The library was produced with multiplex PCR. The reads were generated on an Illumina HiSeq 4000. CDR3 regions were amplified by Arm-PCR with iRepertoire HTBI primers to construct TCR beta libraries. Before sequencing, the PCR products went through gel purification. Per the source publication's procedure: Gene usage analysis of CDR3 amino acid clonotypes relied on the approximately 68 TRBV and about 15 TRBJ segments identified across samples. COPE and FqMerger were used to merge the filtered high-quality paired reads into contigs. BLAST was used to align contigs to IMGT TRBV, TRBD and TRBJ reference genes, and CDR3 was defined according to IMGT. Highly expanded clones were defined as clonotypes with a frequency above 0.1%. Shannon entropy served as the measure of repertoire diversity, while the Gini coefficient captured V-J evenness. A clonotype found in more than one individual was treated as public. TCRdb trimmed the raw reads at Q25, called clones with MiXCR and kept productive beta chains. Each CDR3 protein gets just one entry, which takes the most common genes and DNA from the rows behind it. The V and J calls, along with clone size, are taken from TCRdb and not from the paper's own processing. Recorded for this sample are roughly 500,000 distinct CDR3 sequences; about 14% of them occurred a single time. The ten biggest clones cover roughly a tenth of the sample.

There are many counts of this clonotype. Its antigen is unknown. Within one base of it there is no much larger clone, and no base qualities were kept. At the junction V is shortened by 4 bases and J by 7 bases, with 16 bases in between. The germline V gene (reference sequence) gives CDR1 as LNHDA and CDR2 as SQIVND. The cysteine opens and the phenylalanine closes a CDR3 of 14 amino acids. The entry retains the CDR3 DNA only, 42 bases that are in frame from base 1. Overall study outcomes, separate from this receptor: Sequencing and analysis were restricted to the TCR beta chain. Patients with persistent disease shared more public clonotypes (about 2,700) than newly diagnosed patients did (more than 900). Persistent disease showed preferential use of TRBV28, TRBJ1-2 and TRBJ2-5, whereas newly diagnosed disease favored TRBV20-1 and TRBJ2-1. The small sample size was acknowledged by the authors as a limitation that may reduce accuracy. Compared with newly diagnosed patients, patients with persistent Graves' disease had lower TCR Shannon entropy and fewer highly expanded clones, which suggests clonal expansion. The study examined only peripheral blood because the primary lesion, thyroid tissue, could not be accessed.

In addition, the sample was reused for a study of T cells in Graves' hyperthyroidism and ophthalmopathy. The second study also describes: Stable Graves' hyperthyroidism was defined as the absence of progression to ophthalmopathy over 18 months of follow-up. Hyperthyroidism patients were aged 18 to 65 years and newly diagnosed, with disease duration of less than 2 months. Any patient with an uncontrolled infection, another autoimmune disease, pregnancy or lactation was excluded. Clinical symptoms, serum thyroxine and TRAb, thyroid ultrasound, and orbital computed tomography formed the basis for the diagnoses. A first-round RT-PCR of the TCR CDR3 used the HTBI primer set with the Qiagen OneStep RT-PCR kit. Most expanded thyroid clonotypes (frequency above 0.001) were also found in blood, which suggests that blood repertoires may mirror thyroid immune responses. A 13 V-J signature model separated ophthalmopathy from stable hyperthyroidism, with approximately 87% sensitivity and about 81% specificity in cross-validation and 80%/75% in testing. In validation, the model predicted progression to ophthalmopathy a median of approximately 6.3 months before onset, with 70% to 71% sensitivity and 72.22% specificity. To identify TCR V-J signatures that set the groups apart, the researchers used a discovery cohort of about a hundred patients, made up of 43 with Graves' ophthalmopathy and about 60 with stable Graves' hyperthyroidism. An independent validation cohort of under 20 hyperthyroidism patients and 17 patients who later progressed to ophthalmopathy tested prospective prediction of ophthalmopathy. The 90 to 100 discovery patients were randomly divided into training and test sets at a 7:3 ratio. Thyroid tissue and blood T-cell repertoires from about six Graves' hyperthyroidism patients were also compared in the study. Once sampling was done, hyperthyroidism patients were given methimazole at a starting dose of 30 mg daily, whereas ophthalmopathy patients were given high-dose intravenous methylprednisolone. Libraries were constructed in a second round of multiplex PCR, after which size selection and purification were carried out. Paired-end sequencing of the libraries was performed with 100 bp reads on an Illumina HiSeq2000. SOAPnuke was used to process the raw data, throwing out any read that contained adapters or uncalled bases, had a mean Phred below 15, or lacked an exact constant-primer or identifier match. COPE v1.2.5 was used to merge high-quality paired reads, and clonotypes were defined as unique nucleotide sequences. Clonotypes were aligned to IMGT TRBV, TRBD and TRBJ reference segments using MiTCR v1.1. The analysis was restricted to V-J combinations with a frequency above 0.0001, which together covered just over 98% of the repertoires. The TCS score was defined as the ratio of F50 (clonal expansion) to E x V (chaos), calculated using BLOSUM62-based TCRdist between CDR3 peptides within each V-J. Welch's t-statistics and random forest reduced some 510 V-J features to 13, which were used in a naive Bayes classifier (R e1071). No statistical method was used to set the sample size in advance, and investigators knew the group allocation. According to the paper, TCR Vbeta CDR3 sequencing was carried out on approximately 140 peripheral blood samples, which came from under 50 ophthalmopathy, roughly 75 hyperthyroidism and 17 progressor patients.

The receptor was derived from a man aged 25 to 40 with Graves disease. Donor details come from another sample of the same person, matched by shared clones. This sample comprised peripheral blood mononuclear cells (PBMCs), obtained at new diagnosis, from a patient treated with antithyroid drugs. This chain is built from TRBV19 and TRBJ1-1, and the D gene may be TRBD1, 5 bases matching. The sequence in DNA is TGTGCCAGTAGTACGGGACCGGGGCCAGGTGAAGCTTTCTTT. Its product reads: CASSTGPGPGEAFF. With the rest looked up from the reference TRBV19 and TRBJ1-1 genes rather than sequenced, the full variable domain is DGGITQSPKYLFRKEGQNVTLSCEQNLNHDAMYWYRQDPGQGLRLIYYSQIVNDFQKGDIAEGYSVSREKKESFPLTVTSAQKNPTAFYLCASSTGPGPGEAFFGQGTRLTVV.